This TCR beta chain was recorded in a study of cytomegalovirus exposure and HLA in healthy donors. Use of 60 Vbeta and 13 Jbeta primers characterized the PCR. Here immunoSEQ multiplex PCR was the method, and the copy in TCRdb shows in-frame clones only, minus some. Seen here are some 140,000 clones, around 80% observed once, and the top ten hold more than 0.9%. The CDR3 runs to 15 residues. Germline values: CDR1 KGHSH, CDR2 LQKENI. The V segment lost 3 bases and the J segment 0 bases; nucleotides outside the gene matches: 0. The sequenced material came from PBMCs. This clonotype originated in a male donor in good health and CMV-seropositive. The rearrangement uses TRBV18 and TRBJ2-1; TRBD1 agrees at 9 bases. The CDR3 reads CASSPGQGSYNEQFF. CDR3 nucleotide sequence: TGTGCCAGCTCACCGGGACAGGGCTCCTACAATGAGCAGTTCTTC. Complete variable domain (other parts from reference TRBV18 and TRBJ2-1): NAGVMQNPRHLVRRRGQEARLRCSPMKGHSHVYWYRQLPEEGLKFMVYLQKENIIDESGMPKERFSAEFPKEGPSILRIQQVVRGDSAAYFCASSPGQGSYNEQFFGPGTRLTVL.